This record concerns one T cell receptor (beta chain) sequence. Its antigen is not identified. This sample was taken from a study of yellow fever vaccine responses in identical twins. Study outcomes and limitations: Vaccine-induced T cell responses in twins were reportedly observed to appear partly convergent, partly personalized.

The CDR3 loop spans 14 amino acids. The V gene's germline CDR1 is SGHNT and CDR2 YENEEA. The V gene lost 5 bases and the J gene lost 4 bases, with 13 bases spanning the gap. TCRdb reprocessed the RT-PCR reads with MiXCR, giving one entry per CDR3 protein. The sample carries 4,000 to 6,000 distinct CDR3 sequences, roughly 91% recorded once. The genes are TRBV11-3 and TRBJ2-3, with D perhaps matching TRBD2 (5 bases). The sequence came from a woman younger than 30 who received the yellow fever vaccine. The starting material was T cells from blood (PBMCs), unsorted or a sorted subset (not recorded which), obtained before or after yellow fever vaccination (not recorded which). The CDR3 region is CASSPDWAADTQYF. As DNA, the CDR3 is TGTGCCAGCAGCCCGGACTGGGCGGCAGATACGCAGTATTTT.